The sequence of this T cell receptor (beta chain) was determined in a study of blood T cell repertoires in COVID-19. Study in general: Some COVID-19 samples were acute and others convalescent; all came from the United States, Italy and Spain. In each case, the material was cDNA or gDNA derived from T cells, B-cell-depleted T cells, or PBMCs.

This clone was seen a single time. Distinct nucleotide sequences in the sample also encode this CDR3. V was trimmed by 2 bases and J by 6 bases, leaving 5 bases between them. The CDR3 sequence is 11 residues long. Per germline, CDR1 SGHRS and CDR2 YFSETQ. Clones were sequenced by immunoSEQ multiplex PCR, and TCRdb holds only the in-frame ones, with some missing. Here the sample spans over 200,000 clones, around nine tenths being singletons. The TCR was taken from a young man with active or convalescent COVID-19. The rearrangement links TRBV5-1 to TRBJ1-1; D call uncertain. Source material: peripheral blood. The CDR3 is CASSLDSEAFF. The CDR3 coding sequence is TGCGCCAGCAGCTTAGACTCTGAAGCTTTCTTT. Together with reference TRBV5-1 and TRBJ1-1, the CDR3 gives the full variable domain: KAGVTQTPRYLIKTRGQQVTLSCSPISGHRSVSWYQQTPGQGLQFLFEYFSETQRNKGNFPGRFSGRQFSNSRSEMNVSTLELGDSALYLCASSLDSEAFFGQGTRLTVV.